The 10 T cell receptor beta chains below all came from one sample that was sequenced in a study of vaccination effects on CD4 cells after COVID-19. It was after nine to ten days of culture that CD4+ T cells were isolated. Participants each got two BNT162b2 or mRNA-1273 vaccine doses. No antigen is known for these receptors. Only in-frame clones appear in the TCRdb table, and some are missing; sequencing was by immunoSEQ multiplex PCR. The profile shows about 73,000 clones, roughly 73% of them singletons. The specimen comprised CD4+ T cells from PBMCs cultured without peptide, sampled after COVID-19 vaccination. These receptors were collected from a human donor who received a COVID-19 vaccine.

This chain connects TRBV6-1 to TRBJ1-3; no clear D. Germline V gene lookup returns CDR1 MNHNS and CDR2 SASEGT. Trimming removed 1 base at V and 0 bases at J, with 10 bases between. This CDR3 comprises 16 residues. The CDR3 loop reads CASSEGAVVSGNTIYF. Here the CDR3 DNA reads TGTGCCAGCAGTGAAGGCGCAGTTGTCTCTGGAAACACCATATATTTT.

J is TRBJ2-2 and V is TRBV28, with unresolved D. CDR1 is MDHEN and CDR2 is SYDVKM in the germline V gene. The CDR3 length is 18 residues. Trimming removed 2 bases at V and 0 bases at J, with 16 bases between. Written as DNA, the CDR3 is TGTGCCAGCAGTTTAGAACCCTTCCGGACCGCGAACACCGGGGAGCTGTTTTTT. This codes for CASSLEPFRTANTGELFF. Looking up the rest from reference TRBV28 and TRBJ2-2 gives the full variable domain: DVKVTQSSRYLVKRTGEKVFLECVQDMDHENMFWYRQDPGLGLRLIYFSYDVKMKEKGDIPEGYSVSREKKERFSLILESASTNQTSMYLCASSLEPFRTANTGELFFGEGSRLTVL.

The chain recombines TRBV6-5 with TRBJ2-1, with 9 bases matching TRBD2. The V and J ends lost 6 bases and 6 bases, in that order; junction bases with no gene match: 6. This CDR3 has 14 residues. The germline V gene encodes CDR1 MNHEY and CDR2 SVGAGI. CDR3 sequence: CASRSGTSFNEQFF. CDR3 DNA sequence: TGTGCCAGCAGGTCAGGGACTAGCTTCAATGAGCAGTTCTTC.

The CDR3 protein is CASSSNPGQGNNEQFF. The DNA of the CDR3 is TGCGCCAGCAGCTCCAACCCCGGACAGGGGAACAATGAGCAGTTCTTC. The chain recombines TRBV5-1 with TRBJ2-1, with 9 bases aligning to TRBD1. The CDR3 has 16 residues. The V and J ends lost 3 bases and 5 bases, in that order; junction bases with no gene match: 9. From germline, CDR1 is SGHRS and CDR2 YFSETQ.

The gene calls are TRBV24-1 and TRBJ2-1, with TRBD1 identical over 9 bases. Unmatched junction bases numbered 11, after V lost 4 bases and J lost 5 bases. This CDR3 has 17 amino acids. CDR1 is KGHDR, CDR2 SFDVKD, per germline. The CDR3 spells CATSDLGTGSKNNEQFF. The CDR3 DNA reads TGTGCCACCAGTGACCTCGGGACAGGGTCTAAGAACAATGAGCAGTTCTTC.

On this clone itself: Within the sample, other DNA sequences also encode this same CDR3. The chain is built from TRBV12-3 or TRBV12-4 and TRBJ1-3; D uncertain. The CDR3 loop spans 12 amino acids. V lost 1 base to trimming and J lost 4 bases, with 2 bases between them. The CDR3 loop reads CASSLGGNTIYF. The CDR3, as DNA: TGTGCCAGCAGTTTAGGGGGAAACACCATATATTTT.

The chain carries TRBV7-9 and TRBJ1-1; 9 bases map to TRBD1. V lost 7 bases and J lost 1; bases outside the gene matches: 7. This CDR3 has 15 residues. Germline V CDR1 and CDR2: SEHNR, FQNEAQ (reference sequence). The CDR3 DNA follows: TGTGCCAGCAACGACAGGGGGGCGAAGAACACTGAAGCTTTCTTT. It specifies CASNDRGAKNTEAFF.

The genes are TRBV6-5 and TRBJ2-2, with a possible D match to TRBD1 (5 bases). The germline V gene encodes CDR1 MNHEY and CDR2 SVGAGI. Between the trimmed V and J ends, which lost 6 bases and 5 bases, there was a span of 10 bases. The CDR3 extends over 13 amino acids. The chain's CDR3 is CASRGRRTGELFF. The CDR3 DNA reads TGTGCCAGCAGGGGGCGTAGGACCGGGGAGCTGTTTTTT.

The chain joins TRBV5-1 to TRBJ2-3, with D possibly TRBD1 on 6 matching bases. Trimming pared 4 bases from V and 0 bases from J, leaving 12 bases between. The CDR3 runs 15 residues. Germline V gives CDR1 SGHRS, CDR2 YFSETQ. CDR3 sequence: CASSLSDRSTDTQYF. CDR3 DNA: TGCGCCAGCAGCCTAAGTGACAGGAGCACAGATACGCAGTATTTT.

This clone came up a few times. This sequence joins TRBV2 and TRBJ1-1, with a possible D match to TRBD1 (6 bases). CDR1 SNHLY and CDR2 FYNNEI come from the germline V gene. Trimming shortened V by 1 base and J by 2 bases, and 11 bases separated the two germline ends. This CDR3 has 15 amino acids. The CDR3 DNA is TGTGCCAGCAGTGAAGTGGGACAAGTTAACACTGAAGCTTTCTTT. Its translation is CASSEVGQVNTEAFF.